This note documents a single TCR beta chain sequence. The CDR3 consists of 14 residues. Trimming took off 2 bases at V and 2 bases at J, with 10 bases between the two ends. Germline CDR1 is MNHEY and CDR2 is SMNVEV (reference sequence). The entry originates in a study of control samples from healthy donors and cancer patients. Sequencing used immunoSEQ multiplex PCR; TCRdb keeps in-frame clones, though not all of them. The sample has about 190,000 clones; the top ten hold 2.2%. The specimen was blood. V gene TRBV27 combines with J gene TRBJ2-7; D might be TRBD2 (6 bases). The clonotype was recovered from a woman under 40 in good health. CDR3 in amino acids: CASSLAGLTYEQYF. DNA for the CDR3: TGTGCCAGCAGTTTAGCGGGGCTAACCTACGAGCAGTACTTC.